What follows describes a single TCR beta chain. Its antigen remains undetermined. Qualities for individual bases were not recorded, and no much larger clone is one base off. This entry belongs to a study of a mutant IDH1 vaccine in newly diagnosed glioma (dated by TCRdb to about 2021). A note on the overall study: In the chemotherapy-containing groups, vaccination started alongside temozolomide cycles, whereas in patients who had radiotherapy alone it started 4-6 weeks after radiotherapy. Before enrollment, most patients had been given radiochemotherapy with temozolomide as standard therapy, while the rest had received either radiotherapy alone or temozolomide alone. Of the approximately 33 treated patients, around 60% were male and about 40% were female, and the mean age was approximately 39 years. The week-35 safety follow-up was designated visit V12, and the week-47 end of study was designated visit V13. Peripheral blood was collected at six visits: V03 (baseline), V05, V07, V10, V12 and V13. For exploratory analyses, longitudinal TCRB deep sequencing was carried out in 25 treated patients wherever samples were available.

Read against the paper, the sample's time point label means: week 35, safety follow-up. Each vaccine dose was 300 ug of a 20-mer mutant IDH1 peptide in Montanide, given subcutaneously with topical imiquimod. Across visits V03 through V10, patients got a total of eight vaccinations, given in weeks 1, 3, 5, 7, 11, 15, 19 and 23. Newly diagnosed WHO grade 3 or 4 IDH1-mutant astrocytomas showing loss of nuclear ATRX were present in the donors. The samples were drawn from NOA16, a multicentre, single-arm, open-label phase I trial in Germany that tested a mutant IDH1 peptide vaccine in humans for the first time. Genomic DNA for TCRB sequencing was extracted from EDTA blood using the DNeasy Blood and Tissue Kit. Library prep was done by the immunoSEQ multiplex PCR assay. Following the manufacturer's protocol, the hsTCRB Kit was used to amplify rearranged TCR beta chain sequences. Sequencing of TCRB libraries was carried out on an Illumina MiSeq. Under the source paper's analysis protocol: The kit vendor's proprietary platform handled demultiplexing, trimming and gene mapping. TCRdb limited this immuneACCESS table to in-frame rearrangements with V and J called. A share of clones is missing; checked studies link under half to unresolved V genes, and the rest is unexplained. The V and J calls and clone size come from that table; D and trimming were worked out from the DNA. The sample profile shows tens of thousands of clones; around three quarters of them were found once. The top ten clones comprise 3% to 3.5% of the sample.

What the authors observed across the whole study: Vaccine-induced immune responses across multiple MHC alleles were detected in 93.3% of patients. PBMC samples for TCRB deep sequencing were selected based on availability. It was noted by the authors that analyses of patient blood samples could not be reproduced owing to sample limitations. No apparent relationship was observed between pseudoprogression and alterations in the top peripheral T cell clonotypes detected by TCRB sequencing.

The CDR3 measures 13 amino acids from cysteine to phenylalanine. Only CDR3 DNA remains: 39 bases, in frame from the first base. Trimming removed 0 bases from V and 11 bases from J, leaving 12 bases between the germline ends. CDR1 and CDR2 are read off the germline V gene as SGHDN and FVKESK. Rearrangement joined TRBV14 to TRBJ2-3; confidence is insufficient to name the D gene. This sequence was found in a man aged 35 to 55 with glioma. Some clones in this sample may be carry-over from other donors' samples. Source: PBMCs, taken from a glioma patient whose treatment included an IDH1 peptide vaccine. The bases are TGTGCCAGCAGCCAAGATAGCTTAGGGATGCAGTATTTT. Protein translation: CASSQDSLGMQYF.